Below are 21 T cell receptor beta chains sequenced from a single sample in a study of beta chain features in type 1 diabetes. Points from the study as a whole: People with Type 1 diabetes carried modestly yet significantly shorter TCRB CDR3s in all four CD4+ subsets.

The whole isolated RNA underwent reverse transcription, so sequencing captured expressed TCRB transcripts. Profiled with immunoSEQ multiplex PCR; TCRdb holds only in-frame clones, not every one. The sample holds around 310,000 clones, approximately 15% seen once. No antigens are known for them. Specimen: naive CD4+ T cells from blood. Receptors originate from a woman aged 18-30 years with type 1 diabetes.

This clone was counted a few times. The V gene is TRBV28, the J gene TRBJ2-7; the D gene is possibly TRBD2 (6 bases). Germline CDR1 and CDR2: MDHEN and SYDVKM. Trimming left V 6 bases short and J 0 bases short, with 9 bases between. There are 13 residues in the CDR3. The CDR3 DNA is TGTGCCAGCAGACCGGGACTCTCCTACGAGCAGTACTTC. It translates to CASRPGLSYEQYF.

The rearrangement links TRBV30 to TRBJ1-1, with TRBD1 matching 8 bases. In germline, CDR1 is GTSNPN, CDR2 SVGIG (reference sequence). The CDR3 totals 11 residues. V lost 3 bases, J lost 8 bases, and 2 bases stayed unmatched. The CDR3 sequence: CAWSRTGEAFF. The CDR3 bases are TGTGCCTGGAGCAGGACAGGGGAAGCTTTCTTT.

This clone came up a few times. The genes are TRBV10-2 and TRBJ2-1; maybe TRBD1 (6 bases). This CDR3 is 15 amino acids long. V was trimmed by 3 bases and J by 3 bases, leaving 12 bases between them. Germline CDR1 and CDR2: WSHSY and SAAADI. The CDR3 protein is CASSDVGAGYNEQFF. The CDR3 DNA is TGCGCCAGCAGTGATGTGGGGGCTGGCTACAATGAGCAGTTCTTC.

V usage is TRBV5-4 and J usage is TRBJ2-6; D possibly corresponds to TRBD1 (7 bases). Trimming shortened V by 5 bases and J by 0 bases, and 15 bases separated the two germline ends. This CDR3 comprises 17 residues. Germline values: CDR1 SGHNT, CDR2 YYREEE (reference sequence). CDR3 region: CASRRGGTASGANVLTF. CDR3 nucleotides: TGTGCCAGCAGACGAGGAGGGACAGCCTCTGGGGCCAACGTCCTGACTTTC.

The CDR3 is CSAPPPGTGGYEQFF. The CDR3 DNA reads as TGCAGCGCACCACCGCCCGGGACAGGGGGTTATGAGCAGTTCTTC. The rearrangement uses TRBV29-1 and TRBJ2-1; 11 bases line up with TRBD1. V shed 7 bases and J 8 bases; nucleotides not matched to a gene: 13. The CDR3 runs to 15 residues. From germline, CDR1 is SQVTM and CDR2 ANQGSEA.

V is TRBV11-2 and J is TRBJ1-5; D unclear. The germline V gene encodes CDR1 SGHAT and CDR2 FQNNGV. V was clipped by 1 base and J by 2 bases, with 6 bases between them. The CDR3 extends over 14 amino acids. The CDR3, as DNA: TGTGCCAGCAGCTTAGCCTACGGCAATCAGCCCCAGCATTTT. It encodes CASSLAYGNQPQHF.

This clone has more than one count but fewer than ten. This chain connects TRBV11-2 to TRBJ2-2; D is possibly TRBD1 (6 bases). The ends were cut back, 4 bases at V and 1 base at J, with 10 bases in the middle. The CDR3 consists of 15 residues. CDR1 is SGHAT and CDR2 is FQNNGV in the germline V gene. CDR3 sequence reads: CASSSPRGNTGELFF. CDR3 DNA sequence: TGTGCCAGCAGCTCCCCCAGGGGGAACACCGGGGAGCTGTTTTTT.

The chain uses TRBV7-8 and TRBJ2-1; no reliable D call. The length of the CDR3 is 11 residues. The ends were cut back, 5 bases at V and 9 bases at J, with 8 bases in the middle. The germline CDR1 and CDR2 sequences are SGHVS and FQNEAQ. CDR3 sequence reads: CASSLRSEQFF. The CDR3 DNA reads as TGTGCCAGCAGCCTACGAAGTGAGCAGTTCTTC.

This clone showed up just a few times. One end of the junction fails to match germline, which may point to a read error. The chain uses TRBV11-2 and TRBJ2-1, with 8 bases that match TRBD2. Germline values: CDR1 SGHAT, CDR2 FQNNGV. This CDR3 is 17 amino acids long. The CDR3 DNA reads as TGTGCCAGCAGCTTAAGGGACGCGGGAGGACCCTATAATGAGCAGTTCTTC. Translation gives CASSLRDAGGPYNEQFF. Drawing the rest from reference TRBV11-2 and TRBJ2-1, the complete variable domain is EAGVAQSPRYKIIEKRQSVAFWCNPISGHATLYWYQQILGQGPKLLIQFQNNGVVDDSQLPKDRFSAERLKGVDSTLKIQPAKLEDSAVYLCASSLRDAGGPYNEQFFGPGTRLTVL.

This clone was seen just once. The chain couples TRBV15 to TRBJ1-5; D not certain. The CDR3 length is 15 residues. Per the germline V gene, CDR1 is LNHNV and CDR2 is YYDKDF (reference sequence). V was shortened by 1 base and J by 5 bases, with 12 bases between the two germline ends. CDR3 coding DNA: TGTGCCACCAGCAGAGCCGCAGGTTCTCATCAGCCCCAGCATTTT. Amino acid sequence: CATSRAAGSHQPQHF.

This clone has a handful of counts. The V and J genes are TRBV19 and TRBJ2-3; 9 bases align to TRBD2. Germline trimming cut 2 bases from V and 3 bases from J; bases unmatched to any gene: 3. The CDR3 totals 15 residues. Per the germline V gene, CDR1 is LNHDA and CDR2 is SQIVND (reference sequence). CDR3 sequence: CASSIPSGTTDTQYF. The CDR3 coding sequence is TGTGCCAGTAGTATACCTAGCGGGACGACAGATACGCAGTATTTT.

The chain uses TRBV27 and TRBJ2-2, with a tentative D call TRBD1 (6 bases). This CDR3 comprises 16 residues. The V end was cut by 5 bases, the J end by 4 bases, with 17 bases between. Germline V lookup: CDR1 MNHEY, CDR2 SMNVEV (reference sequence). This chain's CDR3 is CASSPTDRIGTGELFF. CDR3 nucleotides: TGTGCCAGCAGTCCCACCGACAGGATTGGCACCGGGGAGCTGTTTTTT.

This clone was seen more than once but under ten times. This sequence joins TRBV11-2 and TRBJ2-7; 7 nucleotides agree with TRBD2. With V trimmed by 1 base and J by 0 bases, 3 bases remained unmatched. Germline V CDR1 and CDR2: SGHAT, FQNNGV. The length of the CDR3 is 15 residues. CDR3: CASSLGGGASYEQYV. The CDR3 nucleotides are TGTGCCAGCAGCTTAGGGGGAGGGGCCTCCTACGAGCAGTACGTC.

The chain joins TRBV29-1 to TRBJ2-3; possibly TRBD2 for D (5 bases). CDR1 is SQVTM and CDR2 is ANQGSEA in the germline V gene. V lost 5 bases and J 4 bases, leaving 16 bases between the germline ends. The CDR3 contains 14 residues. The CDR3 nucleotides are TGCAGCGTTATCTCCGGGGATTTACCAGATACGCAGTATTTT. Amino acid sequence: CSVISGDLPDTQYF.

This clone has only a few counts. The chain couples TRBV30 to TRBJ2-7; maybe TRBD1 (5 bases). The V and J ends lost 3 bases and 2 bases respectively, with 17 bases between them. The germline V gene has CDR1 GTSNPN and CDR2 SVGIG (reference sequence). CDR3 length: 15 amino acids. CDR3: CAWSKRQLDTYEQYV. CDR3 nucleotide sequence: TGTGCCTGGAGCAAGAGACAGCTCGATACCTACGAGCAGTACGTC.

DNA of the CDR3: TGTGCCAGCTCACCCACGTCCCAGACTAGGGGCACAGATACGCAGTATTTT. It specifies CASSPTSQTRGTDTQYF. This chain joins TRBV18 and TRBJ2-3; tentatively, D is TRBD2 (6 bases). CDR3 size: 17 residues. The V end lost 3 bases, the J end lost 1 base, and 17 bases lay between the germline ends. Germline loops: CDR1 KGHSH, CDR2 LQKENI.

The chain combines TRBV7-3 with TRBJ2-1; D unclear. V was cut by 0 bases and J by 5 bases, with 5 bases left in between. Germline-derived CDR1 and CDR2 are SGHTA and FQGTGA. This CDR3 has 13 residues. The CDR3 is CASSLTLNNEQFF. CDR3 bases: TGTGCCAGCAGCTTAACTCTTAACAATGAGCAGTTCTTC.

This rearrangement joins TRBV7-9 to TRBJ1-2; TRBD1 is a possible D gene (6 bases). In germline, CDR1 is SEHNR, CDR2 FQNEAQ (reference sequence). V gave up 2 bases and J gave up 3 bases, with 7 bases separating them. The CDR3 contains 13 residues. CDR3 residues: CASSLQGYYGYTF. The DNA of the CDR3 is TGTGCCAGCAGCTTACAGGGGTACTATGGCTACACCTTC. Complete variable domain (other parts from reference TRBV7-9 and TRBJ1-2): DTGVSQNPRHKITKRGQNVTFRCDPISEHNRLYWYRQTLGQGPEFLTYFQNEAQLEKSRLLSDRFSAERPKGSFSTLEIQRTEQGDSAMYLCASSLQGYYGYTFGSGTRLTVV.

This chain's CDR3 is CASSSGTLYEQYF. In DNA, the CDR3 is TGTGCCAGCAGCAGCGGGACCCTCTACGAGCAGTACTTC. The chain uses TRBV5-6 and TRBJ2-7, with TRBD2 matching 7 bases. The V and J ends lost 4 bases and 3 bases, in that order; junction bases with no gene match: 4. The CDR3 contains 13 residues. Per germline, CDR1 SGHDT and CDR2 YYEEEE.

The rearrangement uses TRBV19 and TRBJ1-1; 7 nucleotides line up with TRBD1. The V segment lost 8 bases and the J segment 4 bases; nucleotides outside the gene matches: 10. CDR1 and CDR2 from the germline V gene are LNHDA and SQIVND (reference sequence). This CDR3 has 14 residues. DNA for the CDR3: TGTGCCAGTGCATTCGACAGGGTGAGCACTGAAGCTTTCTTT. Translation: CASAFDRVSTEAFF. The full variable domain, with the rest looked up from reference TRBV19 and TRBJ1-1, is DGGITQSPKYLFRKEGQNVTLSCEQNLNHDAMYWYRQDPGQGLRLIYYSQIVNDFQKGDIAEGYSVSREKKESFPLTVTSAQKNPTAFYLCASAFDRVSTEAFFGQGTRLTVV.

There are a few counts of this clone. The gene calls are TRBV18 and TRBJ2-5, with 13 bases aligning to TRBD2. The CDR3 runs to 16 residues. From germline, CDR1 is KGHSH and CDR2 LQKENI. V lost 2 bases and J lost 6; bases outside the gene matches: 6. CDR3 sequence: CASSPTSGRAVKTQYF. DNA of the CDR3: TGTGCCAGCTCACCAACTAGCGGGAGGGCCGTGAAGACCCAGTACTTC.